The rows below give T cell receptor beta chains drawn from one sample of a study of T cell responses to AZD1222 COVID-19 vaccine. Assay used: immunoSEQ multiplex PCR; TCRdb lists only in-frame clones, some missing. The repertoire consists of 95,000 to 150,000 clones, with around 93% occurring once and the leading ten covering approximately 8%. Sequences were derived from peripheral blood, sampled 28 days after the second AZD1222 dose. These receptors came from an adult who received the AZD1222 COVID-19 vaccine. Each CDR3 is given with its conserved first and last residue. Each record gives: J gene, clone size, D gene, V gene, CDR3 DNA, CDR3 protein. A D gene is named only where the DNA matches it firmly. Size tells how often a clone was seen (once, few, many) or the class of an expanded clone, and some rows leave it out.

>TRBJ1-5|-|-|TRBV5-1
TGCGCCAGCAGCCTTTGGGGCAGCAATCAGCCCCAGCATTTT
CASSLWGSNQPQHF
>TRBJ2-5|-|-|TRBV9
TGTGCCAGCAGCGGCGACGTGGAGCGGGAGACCCAGTACTTC
CASSGDVERETQYF
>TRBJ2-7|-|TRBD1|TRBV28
TGTGCCAGCAGTTTATGGGGGACAGGGGCTTCCGAGCAGTACTTC
CASSLWGTGASEQYF
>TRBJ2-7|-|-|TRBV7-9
TGTGCCAGCGGCCCGAGTGGGTCCCACTCCTACGAGCAGTACTTC
CASGPSGSHSYEQYF
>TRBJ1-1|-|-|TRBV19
TGTGCCAGTCTGGTGAGGACTGAAGCTTTCTTT
CASLVRTEAFF
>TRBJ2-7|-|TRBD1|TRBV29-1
TGCAGCGCTCGACAGGGATGGTCAAACGAGCAGTACTTC
CSARQGWSNEQYF
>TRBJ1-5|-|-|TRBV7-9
TGTGCCAGCAGCCAAGGACAGTATCAGCCCCAGCATTTT
CASSQGQYQPQHF
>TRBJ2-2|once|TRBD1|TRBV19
TGTGCCAGTAGTATCGGACAGGTGATAAACACCGGGGAGCTGTTTTTT
CASSIGQVINTGELFF
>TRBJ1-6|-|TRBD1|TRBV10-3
TGTGCCATCAGGGGGACAGCCAATAATTCACCCCTCCACTTT
CAIRGTANNSPLHF
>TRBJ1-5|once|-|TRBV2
TGTGCCAGCAGTGAGTCTTCGCGGGATCAGCCCCAGCATTTT
CASSESSRDQPQHF
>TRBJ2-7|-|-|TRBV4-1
TGCGCCAGCAGCCTCTTAAGGGGCGGGTCCTACGAGCAGTACTTC
CASSLLRGGSYEQYF
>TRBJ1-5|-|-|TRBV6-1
TGTGCCAGCAGTGATAAGGATCAGCCCCAGCATTTT
CASSDKDQPQHF
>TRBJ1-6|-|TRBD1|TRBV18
TGTGCCAGCTCACCACGACAGGGGACGGATTCACCCCTCCACTTT
CASSPRQGTDSPLHF
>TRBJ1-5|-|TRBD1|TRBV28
TGTGCCAGCAGAACGACAGGGTATAGCAATCAGCCCCAGCATTTT
CASRTTGYSNQPQHF
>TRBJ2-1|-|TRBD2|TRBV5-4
TGTGCCAGCAGCTTCGGACTAGCGGTCTACAATGAGCAGTTCTTC
CASSFGLAVYNEQFF
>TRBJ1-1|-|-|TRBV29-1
TGCAGCGGTGCACAGATAATGAACACTGAAGCTTTCTTT
CSGAQIMNTEAFF
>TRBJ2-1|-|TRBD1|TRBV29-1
TGCAGCGGGGGGACAGGCTCCGTCAGTGAGCAGTTCTTC
CSGGTGSVSEQFF
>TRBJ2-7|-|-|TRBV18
TGTGCCAGCTCACCAAGGCAGGAATCCTACGAGCAGTACTTC
CASSPRQESYEQYF
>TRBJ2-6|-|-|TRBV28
TGTGCCAGCAGTCAAGGGGGCTCTGGGGCCAACGTCCTGACTTTC
CASSQGGSGANVLTF
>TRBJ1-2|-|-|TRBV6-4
TGTGCCAGCAGCCAGGCGGGTAACTATGGCTACACCTTC
CASSQAGNYGYTF
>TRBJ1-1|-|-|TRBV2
TGTGCCAGCAGGGGGGGATCAGTGAGCACTGAAGCTTTCTTT
CASRGGSVSTEAFF
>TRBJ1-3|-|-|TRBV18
TGTGCCAGCTCACCAATTGGAGTTGGGCTTGGAAACACCATATATTTT
CASSPIGVGLGNTIYF
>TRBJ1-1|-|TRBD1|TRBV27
TGTGCCAGCAGTCCACTCGACAGGGGCACTGAAGCTTTCTTT
CASSPLDRGTEAFF
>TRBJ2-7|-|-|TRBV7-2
TGTGCCAGCAGCTTCCCCACTGGTTACGAGCAGTACTTC
CASSFPTGYEQYF
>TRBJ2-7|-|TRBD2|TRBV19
TGTGCCAGTAGGATTGCCGGGACTAGCGACTCCTACGAGCAGTACTTC
CASRIAGTSDSYEQYF
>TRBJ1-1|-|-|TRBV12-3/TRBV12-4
TGTGCCAGCAGTTTTGATGGGGTTACTGAAGCTTTCTTT
CASSFDGVTEAFF
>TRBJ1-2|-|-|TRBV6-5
TGTGCCAGCAGTTACGCGACGACAGCGAACTATGGCTACACCTTC
CASSYATTANYGYTF
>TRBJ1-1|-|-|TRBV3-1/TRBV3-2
TGTGCCAGCAGCCAGCCCGCAGTGAACACTGAAGCTTTCTTT
CASSQPAVNTEAFF
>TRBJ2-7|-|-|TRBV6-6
TGTGCCAGCAGTTACTTACCGGGTCCCCTACCCTACGAGCAGTACTTC
CASSYLPGPLPYEQYF
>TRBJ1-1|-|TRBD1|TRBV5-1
TGCGCCAGCAGCTTACTTTCCACAGGGGGCACTGAAGCTTTCTTT
CASSLLSTGGTEAFF
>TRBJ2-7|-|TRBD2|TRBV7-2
TGTGCCAGCAGCGACCGGGAGGGGCAGTACTTC
CASSDREGQYF
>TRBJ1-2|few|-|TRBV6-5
TGTGCCAGCATCCACAACCCCTTGAGCTATGGCTACACCTTC
CASIHNPLSYGYTF
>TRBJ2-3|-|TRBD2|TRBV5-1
TGCGCCAGCAGCTTACTAGCGGGTATAAGCACAGATACGCAGTATTTT
CASSLLAGISTDTQYF
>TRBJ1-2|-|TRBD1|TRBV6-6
TGTGCCAGCAGTCACGTTCAACAGGGGGCGTATGGCTACACCTTC
CASSHVQQGAYGYTF
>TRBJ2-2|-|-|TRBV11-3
TGTGCCAGCAGGGTCGTGGGGGGGGAGCTGTTTTTT
CASRVVGGELFF
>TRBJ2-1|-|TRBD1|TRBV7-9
TGTGCCAGCAGCCGATTGGACAGGGAGTCCTACAATGAGCAGTTCTTC
CASSRLDRESYNEQFF
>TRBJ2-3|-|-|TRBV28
TGTGCCAGCAGCCGCACAGATACGCAGTATTTT
CASSRTDTQYF
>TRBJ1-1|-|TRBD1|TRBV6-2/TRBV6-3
TGTGCCAGCAGTTCCCACAGGGGGATCATACCGGAAGCTTTCTTT
CASSSHRGIIPEAFF
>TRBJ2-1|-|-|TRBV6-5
TGTGCCAGCAGTTCTTCCCCTTCCCACAATGAGCAGTTCTTC
CASSSSPSHNEQFF
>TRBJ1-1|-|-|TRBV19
TGTGCCAGTAGTTCCGGGGTCTTTCTGAACACTGAAGCTTTCTTT
CASSSGVFLNTEAFF
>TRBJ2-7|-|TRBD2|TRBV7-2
TGTGCCAGCAGCTTTAGCGGGGGGTCATATGAGGAGCAGTACTTC
CASSFSGGSYEEQYF
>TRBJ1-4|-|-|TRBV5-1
TGCGCCAGCAGCGAAAGCACAGCGCTCGGAAAACTGTTTTTT
CASSESTALGKLFF
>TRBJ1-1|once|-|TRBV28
TGTGCCAGCAGTTTCCCGATAGAGCCGTTTGAAGCTTTCTTT
CASSFPIEPFEAFF
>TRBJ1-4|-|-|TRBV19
TGTGCCAGTAGTACTATACGGACAGTGAGAGGTGAAAAACTGTTTTTT
CASSTIRTVRGEKLFF
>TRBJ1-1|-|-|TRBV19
TGTGCCAGTAGTCGGGGACTGAACACTGAAGCTTTCTTT
CASSRGLNTEAFF
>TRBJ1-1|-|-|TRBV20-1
TGCAGTGCTAGGGGAGTTGGAGGGGTTACCTTT
CSARGVGGVTF
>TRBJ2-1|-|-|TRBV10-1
TGCGCCAGCAGTGACAAGGACTGGCCCTACAATGAGCAGTTCTTC
CASSDKDWPYNEQFF
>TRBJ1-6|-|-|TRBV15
TGTGCCACCAGCACCCGGACAGATAATTCACCCCTCCACTTT
CATSTRTDNSPLHF
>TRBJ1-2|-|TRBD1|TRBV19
TGTGCCAGTAGTATACAGGGGGTTTACTATGGCTACACCTTC
CASSIQGVYYGYTF
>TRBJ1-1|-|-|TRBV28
TGTGCCAGCAGTCGACGGCCCGAGGGCACTGAAGCTTTCTTT
CASSRRPEGTEAFF
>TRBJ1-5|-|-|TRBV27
TGTGCCAGCAGTTTGTCTACGAGTCAGCCCCAGCATTTT
CASSLSTSQPQHF